Listed below are T cell receptor beta chains from one sample, sequenced in a study of response to subunit inactivated influenza vaccine. TCRdb reprocessed the RT-PCR reads via MiXCR and lists one record per CDR3 protein. In the table there are 560,000 or so distinct CDR3 sequences, under 9% of which are singletons. Sequencing used PBMCs from blood, obtained about 24 months after vaccination. These receptors originate from a man in his fifties or sixties who received an inactivated influenza vaccine. Both conserved end residues are part of each CDR3.

v_call: TRBV7-9
cdr3_aa: CASSPLSGSLDEQYF

v_call: TRBV18
cdr3_aa: CASSPPWGRGTGELFF

v_call: TRBV20-1
cdr3_aa: CSAIDRDLNYGYTF

v_call: TRBV4-2
cdr3_aa: CASSQGLAGGPNEQFF

v_call: TRBV20-1
cdr3_aa: CSTRQANTEAFF

v_call: TRBV20-1
cdr3_aa: CSAITPGLAGGQDTQYF

v_call: TRBV11-2
cdr3_aa: CASRPFAFTPYEQYF

v_call: TRBV11-2
cdr3_aa: CASSSGQGLDTQYF

v_call: TRBV6-6
cdr3_aa: CASHQSSYNEQFF

v_call: TRBV20-1
cdr3_aa: CSASRELGYEQYF

v_call: TRBV12-3/TRBV12-4
cdr3_aa: CASNSETAKNIQYF

v_call: TRBV4-3
cdr3_aa: CASSQAGTGQETQYF

v_call: TRBV20-1
cdr3_aa: CSARPGRGSNQPQHF

v_call: TRBV7-9
cdr3_aa: CASSVSSGGNIQYF

v_call: TRBV7-2
cdr3_aa: CASSLFEDTQYF

v_call: TRBV7-2
cdr3_aa: CASSYLGQGIGEQYF

v_call: TRBV27
cdr3_aa: CASSSWTSGSYEQYF